Included here is one TCR beta chain sequence, with context. The antigen it binds to is not known. No per-base quality is available; no much larger clone lies one base away. The data derive from a study of long-term antiretroviral therapy in people with HIV (dated 2022 in TCRdb). The study in broad terms: The earliest samples were collected about a decade before the 2015 WHO recommendation for immediate ART, when ART was typically delayed until CD4 counts fell. Among the 30 or so participants with HIV, eleven to twelve were female. Test extractions of a monoclonal T-cell line alongside under 35 polyclonal samples showed no cross-contamination during QIAcube processing. A retrospective serial study tested whether changes in peripheral blood TRB repertoire composition and diversity were associated with ART initiation and durable HIV suppression. A total of under 250 cryopreserved PBMC samples came from around 30 adults with confirmed HIV infection and were collected serially over a mean of roughly six years (range 1-12). Study-wide conclusions, independent of this receptor: Expanded TRB clones identified before ART initiation dominated the repertoire at all time points, although this dominance fluctuated and declined in many PLHIV after ART. Because pre-ART samples had limited cell numbers, profiling was done on unsorted PBMC rather than on sorted CD4+ and CD8+ T cells. Owing to limited PBMC availability, only the TCR beta chain was sequenced, without alpha chain pairing. CDR3 length ranges in HIV repertoires were narrower than in controls, and network structure suggested an antigen-experienced repertoire with only a slight naive shift after ART. Samples dated from 2004 to 2017, and the ART regimens used may be less effective than current ones. No data were available on ART adherence, viral resistance or therapy changes, limiting inferences about post-ART repertoire changes. A significant increase in TRB diversity was found to be associated with ART initiation, although TRB diversity was observed to remain significantly below that of transplant donor controls even after long-term ART.

The CDR3 goes from the cysteine to the phenylalanine over 15 residues. The entry retains the CDR3 DNA only, 45 bases that are in frame from base 1. Per the germline V gene, SGDLS is the CDR1 and YYNGEE is the CDR2. Between the V and J ends, shortened by 4 bases and 7 bases respectively, the junction contains 21 bases. The immunoSEQ hsTCRB v3.0 assay was used at survey level resolution to sequence the TRB variable region. TRB sequencing targeted a depth of about 40,000-50,000 T-cell genomes per sample. TRB libraries were pooled and sequenced on an Illumina MiSeq using a v3 150-cycle kit. In the original analysis: Repertoire analysis was run in R within a reproducible Nextflow workflow that covered QC, data transformation and analysis. LymphoSeq2, an R package for exploring AIRR-Seq data, was used to implement custom analyses. A few samples yielding fewer than 5000 total TRB sequences were excluded, leaving approximately 200 analyzed HIV repertoires. Among the roughly 200 retained HIV repertoires, about 59 were collected before ART initiation and 129 were collected after ART initiation. Each repertoire was downsampled to 5000 TRB nucleotide sequences, and summary statistics were averaged across 100 downsampling iterations. TRB sequences were retained for analysis only if CDR3 regions of at least seven amino acids were present. Diversity was assessed using a clonality score derived from Shannon entropy and using the Gini coefficient. Repertoire networks linked the top 5000 CDR3 amino acid sequences whenever two sequences differed by an edit distance of one. For TRB CDR3 amino acid sequences, antigen specificity groups and MHC restriction were predicted with GLIPH2. CDR3 amino acid sequences were matched against VDJdb and McPAS-TCR to flag known CMV, EBV, HIV or tissue antigen associations. Pre-ART, post-ART and control groups were compared with Wilcoxon signed-rank tests and Holm-Bonferroni correction. The table comes from immuneACCESS by way of TCRdb, which keeps in-frame sequences with V and J called. Part of the clones is missing from these tables; in studies checked, under half for an unresolved V gene and the rest for unknown reasons. D and trimming were read from the DNA, whereas the V and J calls and clone size are those reported in that table. This sample gives tens of thousands of clones in total; 85% of them show up just once. The top ten hold approximately 10% of the sample.

Participants were included only if at least one PBMC sample before ART initiation and at least two post-ART samples were available. Treatment was received in the United States of America by all participants with HIV. Before DNA extraction, cryopreserved samples of 1-10 million PBMC were thawed and washed. At the time of the earliest PBMC sample, participants with HIV were aged between roughly 20 and 55 years. PBMC samples were contributed by each participant from 1-4 timepoints before ART initiation and 2-8 timepoints after ART initiation, with a median of 7 samples. For every participant, serial HIV viral load, CD4+ T-cell count, ART history and demographic data were obtained. A Qiagen kit on a QIAcube was used to extract genomic DNA from unsorted PBMC, with samples processed in batches of 12.

The sequence was collected from a middle-aged man with HIV. Sequencing used unsorted PBMCs, obtained 2.3 years after starting antiretroviral therapy. The V gene is TRBV9 and the J gene is TRBJ2-7, and the D gene may be TRBD1, 6 bases matching. This receptor has the CDR3 CASSLGAGPSGEQYF. The DNA reads TGTGCCAGCAGCCTGGGGGCGGGCCCCTCGGGGGAGCAGTACTTC.